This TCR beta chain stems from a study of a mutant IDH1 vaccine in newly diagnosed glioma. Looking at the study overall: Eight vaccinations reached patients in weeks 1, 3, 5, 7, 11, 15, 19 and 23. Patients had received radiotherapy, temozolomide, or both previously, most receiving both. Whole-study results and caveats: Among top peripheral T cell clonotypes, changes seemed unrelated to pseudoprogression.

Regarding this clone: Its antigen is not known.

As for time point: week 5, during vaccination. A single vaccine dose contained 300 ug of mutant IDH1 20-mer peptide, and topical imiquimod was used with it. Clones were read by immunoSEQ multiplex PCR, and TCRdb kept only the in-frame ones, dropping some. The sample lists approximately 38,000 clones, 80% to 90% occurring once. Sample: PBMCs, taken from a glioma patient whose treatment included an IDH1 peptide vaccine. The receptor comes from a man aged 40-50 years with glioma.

Written as DNA, the CDR3 is TGCGCCAGCAGCTTGGGGGACAGGGGAATCCAAGAGACCCAGTACTTC. It encodes CASSLGDRGIQETQYF. V and J are TRBV5-1 and TRBJ2-5, with TRBD1 matching 10 bases. From germline, CDR1 is SGHRS and CDR2 YFSETQ. Losses at the gene ends were 0 bases for V and 1 base for J; bases not matched to a gene: 3. This CDR3 has 16 residues.